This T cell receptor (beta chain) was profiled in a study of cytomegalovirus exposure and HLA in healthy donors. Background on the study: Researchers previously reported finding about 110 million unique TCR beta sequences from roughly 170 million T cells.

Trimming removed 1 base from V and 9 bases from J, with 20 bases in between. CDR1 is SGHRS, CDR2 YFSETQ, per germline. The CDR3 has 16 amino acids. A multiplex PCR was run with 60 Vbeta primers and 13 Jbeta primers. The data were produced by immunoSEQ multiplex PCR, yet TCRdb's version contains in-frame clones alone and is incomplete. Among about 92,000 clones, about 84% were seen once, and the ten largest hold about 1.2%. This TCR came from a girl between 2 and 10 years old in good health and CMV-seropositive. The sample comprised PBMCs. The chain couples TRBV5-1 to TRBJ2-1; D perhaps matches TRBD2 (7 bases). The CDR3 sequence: CASSLRWGGLWGEQFF. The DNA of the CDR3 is TGCGCCAGCAGCTTGAGGTGGGGGGGGCTGTGGGGTGAGCAGTTCTTC.